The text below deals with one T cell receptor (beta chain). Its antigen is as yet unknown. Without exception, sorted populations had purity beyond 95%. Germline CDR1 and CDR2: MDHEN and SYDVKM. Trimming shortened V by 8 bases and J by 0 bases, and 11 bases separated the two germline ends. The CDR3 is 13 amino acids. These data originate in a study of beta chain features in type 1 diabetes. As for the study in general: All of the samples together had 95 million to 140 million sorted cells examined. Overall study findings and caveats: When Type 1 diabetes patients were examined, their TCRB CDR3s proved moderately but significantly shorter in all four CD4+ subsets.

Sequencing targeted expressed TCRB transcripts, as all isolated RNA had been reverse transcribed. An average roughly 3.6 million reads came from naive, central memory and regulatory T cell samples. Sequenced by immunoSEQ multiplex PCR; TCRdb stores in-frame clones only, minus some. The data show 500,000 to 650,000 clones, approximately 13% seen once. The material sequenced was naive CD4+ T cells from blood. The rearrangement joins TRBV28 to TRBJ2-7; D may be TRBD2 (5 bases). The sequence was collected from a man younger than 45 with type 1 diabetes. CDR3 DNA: TGTGCCAGCGGGGAGTCGAGCTCCTACGAGCAGTACTTC. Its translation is CASGESSSYEQYF.